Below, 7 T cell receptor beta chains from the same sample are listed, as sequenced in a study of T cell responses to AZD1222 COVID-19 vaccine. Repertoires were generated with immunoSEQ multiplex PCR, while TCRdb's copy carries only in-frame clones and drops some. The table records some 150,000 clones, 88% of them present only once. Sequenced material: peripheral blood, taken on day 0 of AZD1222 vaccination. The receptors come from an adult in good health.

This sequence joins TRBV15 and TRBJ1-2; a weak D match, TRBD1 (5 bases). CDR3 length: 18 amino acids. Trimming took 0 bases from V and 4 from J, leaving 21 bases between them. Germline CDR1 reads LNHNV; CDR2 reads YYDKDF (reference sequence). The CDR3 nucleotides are TGTGCCACCAGCAGAGAGGGGCAGATTTGGGGTCAGAGCTATGGCTACACCTTC. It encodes CATSREGQIWGQSYGYTF.

The CDR3 DNA is TGTGCCAGCAGCTTAGTAGTTAGCGGCACCGGGGAGCTGTTTTTT. This encodes CASSLVVSGTGELFF. The chain uses TRBV7-2 and TRBJ2-2, with D possibly TRBD2 on 6 matching bases. The CDR3 consists of 15 residues. The V and J ends lost 1 base and 4 bases respectively, with 10 bases between them. The germline CDR1 and CDR2 sequences are SGHTA and FQGNSA.

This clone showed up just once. CDR3 nucleotide sequence: TGTGCCAGCCTCGGGACTTCCTCCTACGAGCAGTACTTC. It encodes CASLGTSSYEQYF. The chain joins TRBV27 to TRBJ2-7; weak D call: TRBD2 (6 bases). Trimming removed 8 bases from V and 0 bases from J, with 11 bases in between. The CDR3 has 13 amino acids. Germline loops: CDR1 MNHEY, CDR2 SMNVEV (reference sequence).

The CDR3 nucleotides are TGTGCCAGCAGCTTAGCGAGAATAGCGGGACTAAATGAGCAGTTCTTC. Protein sequence: CASSLARIAGLNEQFF. The chain couples TRBV7-6 to TRBJ2-1; TRBD2 aligns across 8 bases. V lost 0 bases, J lost 7 bases, and 8 bases stayed unmatched. The CDR3 is 16 amino acids. Per germline, CDR1 SGHVS and CDR2 FNYEAQ.

CDR3 sequence reads: CASSAPGGGTEAFF. The CDR3 DNA sequence: TGCGCCAGCAGTGCGCCGGGGGGTGGCACTGAAGCTTTCTTT. The chain recombines TRBV10-1 with TRBJ1-1; tentatively, D is TRBD1 (5 bases). Trimming cost V 4 bases and J 4 bases, with 13 bases left between them. CDR1 is WNHNN, CDR2 SYGVQD, per germline (reference sequence). The CDR3 runs to 14 residues.

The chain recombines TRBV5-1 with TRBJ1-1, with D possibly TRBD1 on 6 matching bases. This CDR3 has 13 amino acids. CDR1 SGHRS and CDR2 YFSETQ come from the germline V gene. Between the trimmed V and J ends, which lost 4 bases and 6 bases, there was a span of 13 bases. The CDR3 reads CASSTGPGAEAFF. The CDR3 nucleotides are TGCGCCAGCAGCACAGGGCCTGGGGCTGAAGCTTTCTTT.

CDR3 in DNA: TGTGCCAGCAGCTTACGTTCCACCACGAACACCGGGGAGCTGTTTTTT. Protein: CASSLRSTTNTGELFF. The chain combines TRBV7-8 with TRBJ2-2; D unresolved. V shed 2 bases and J shed 0 bases, with 10 bases lying between them. The CDR3 spans 16 residues. Germline V gene lookup returns CDR1 SGHVS and CDR2 FQNEAQ.